Reported below is one T cell receptor (beta chain). The antigen is unknown. This sample was included in a study of human T cells and chemical hapten exposure. As to time point: patch test 3, about 24 weeks after DPC sensitization. Treatment in this sample: therapeutic diphenylcyclopropenone sensitization with weekly scalp DPC. Germline CDR1 is SGHRS and CDR2 is YFSETQ. This CDR3 is built from 16 residues. V lost 4 bases, J lost 0 bases, and 16 bases lay in between. Broader study findings: There was a positive correlation between PT1 expanded TCR counts and patch test score.

TCRdb itself ran the RACE reads through MiXCR, one entry per CDR3 protein. The sample lists about 97,000 distinct CDR3 sequences; around a quarter were seen once. This receptor was identified in a man aged 40-50 years with alopecia areata. Some clones in this sample may be carry-over from other donors' samples. The sample here was whole blood, taken in connection with sensitization to the hapten diphenylcyclopropenone (DPC). The chain carries TRBV5-1 and TRBJ1-2; possible D gene TRBD1, 6 bases. CDR3 nucleotide sequence: TGCGCCAGCAGCCTGAACCGGGACACCGCTAACTATGGCTACACCTTC. It translates to CASSLNRDTANYGYTF.